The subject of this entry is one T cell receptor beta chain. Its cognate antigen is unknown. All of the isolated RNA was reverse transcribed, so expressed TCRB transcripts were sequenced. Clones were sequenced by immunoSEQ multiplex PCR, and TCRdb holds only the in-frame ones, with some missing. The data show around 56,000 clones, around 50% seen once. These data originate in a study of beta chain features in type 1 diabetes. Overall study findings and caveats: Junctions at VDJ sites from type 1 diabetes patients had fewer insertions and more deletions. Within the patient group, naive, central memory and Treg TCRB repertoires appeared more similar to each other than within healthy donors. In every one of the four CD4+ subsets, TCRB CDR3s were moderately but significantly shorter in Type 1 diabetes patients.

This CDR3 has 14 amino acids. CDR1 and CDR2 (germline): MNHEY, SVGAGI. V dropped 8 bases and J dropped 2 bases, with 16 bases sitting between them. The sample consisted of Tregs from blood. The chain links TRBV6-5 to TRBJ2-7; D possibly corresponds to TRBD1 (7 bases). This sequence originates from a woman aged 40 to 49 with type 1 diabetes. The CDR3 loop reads CASSLGGTAYEQYF. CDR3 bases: TGTGCCAGCTCCCTCGGCGGGACAGCCTACGAGCAGTACTTC.